The 9 T cell receptor beta chains reported below all come from one sample, sequenced in a study of Ad26.COV2.S vaccination and SARS-CoV-2 variants. Noted treatment: about 20 received Ad26.COV2.S at low or high dose, single or two shots; several received placebo; per-sample allocation not given. Specimens were obtained on day 63 following the first vaccine or placebo injection. This table comes from immunoSEQ multiplex PCR, and its TCRdb copy is limited to in-frame clones, with some not included. Found here are about 680,000 clones, 89% of them singletons; the top ten hold roughly 1.5%. The source material was peripheral blood, sampled in a trial of Ad26.COV2.S vaccine versus placebo. These TCRs come from a person between 18 and 65 years old who received the Ad26.COV2.S COVID-19 vaccine or a placebo.

The V and J genes are TRBV7-9 and TRBJ1-1; unclear D gene. The CDR3 extends over 12 amino acids. Per the germline V gene, CDR1 is SEHNR and CDR2 is FQNEAQ (reference sequence). The CDR3 reads CALGILNTEAFF. The DNA of the CDR3 is TGTGCTCTGGGGATCCTGAACACTGAAGCTTTCTTT.

V usage is TRBV5-1 and J usage is TRBJ2-3; D not resolved. The germline V gene has CDR1 SGHRS and CDR2 YFSETQ. The CDR3 is made up of 17 amino acids. Trimming removed 5 bases from V and 3 bases from J, with 22 bases in between. DNA of the CDR3: TGCGCCAGCAGTGACCTATCCGACTCCCTATGGACAGATACGCAGTATTTT. It is translated as CASSDLSDSLWTDTQYF.

This clone was seen only a few times. DNA for the CDR3: TGCGCCAGCAGCTTGAGTCGGTCCTCCTACGAGCAGTACTTC. Translated: CASSLSRSSYEQYF. J is TRBJ2-7 and V is TRBV5-1; D call uncertain. Trimming shortened V by 1 base and J by 0 bases, and 8 bases separated the two germline ends. This CDR3 is built from 14 residues. Germline CDR1 and CDR2: SGHRS and YFSETQ.

The J gene is TRBJ2-3, the V gene TRBV27; D is possibly TRBD1 or TRBD2 (6 bases each). CDR1 and CDR2 (germline): MNHEY, SMNVEV (reference sequence). This CDR3 contains 16 residues. The V end was cut by 2 bases, the J end by 6 bases, with 18 bases between. This CDR3 reads CASSLIRGGGFDTQYF. CDR3 DNA sequence: TGTGCCAGCAGTTTAATCCGAGGGGGAGGCTTTGATACGCAGTATTTT.

The rearrangement joins TRBV6-5 to TRBJ2-5; D is undetermined. Trimming left V 4 bases short and J 4 bases short, with 4 bases between. The length of the CDR3 is 11 residues. Germline assignment: CDR1 MNHEY and CDR2 SVGAGI. The CDR3 loop reads CASSWGETQYF. The CDR3 DNA follows: TGTGCCAGCAGTTGGGGAGAGACCCAGTACTTC.

Note on this clone: This same CDR3 is encoded by further DNA sequences in the sample. The chain couples TRBV30 to TRBJ2-1; 7 bases match TRBD1. CDR3 length equals 12 residues. V lost 4 bases, J lost 3 bases, and 0 bases stayed unmatched. Germline CDR1 and CDR2: GTSNPN and SVGIG (reference sequence). Here the CDR3 DNA reads TGTGCCTGGACAGGGGGCTACAATGAGCAGTTCTTC. Its protein product is CAWTGGYNEQFF.

The V gene is TRBV24-1, the J gene TRBJ2-2; 10 bases fit TRBD2. The CDR3 runs 14 residues. V was clipped by 8 bases and J by 5 bases; unmatched bases: 4. Germline V lookup: CDR1 KGHDR, CDR2 SFDVKD. Here the CDR3 reads CATKASGSTGELFF. The CDR3 DNA sequence: TGTGCCACCAAAGCTAGCGGGAGTACCGGGGAGCTGTTTTTT.

This clone showed up just once. Other DNA sequences in this sample translate to the same CDR3. The chain has TRBV27 and TRBJ2-3; 9 nucleotides align to TRBD2. This CDR3 is built from 16 residues. With V trimmed by 2 bases and J by 2 bases, 5 bases remained unmatched. Germline assignment: CDR1 MNHEY and CDR2 SMNVEV (reference sequence). The CDR3 DNA sequence: TGTGCCAGCAGTTTAACGGCGGGAGGGCACACAGATACGCAGTATTTT. Translation: CASSLTAGGHTDTQYF.

This sequence joins TRBV30 and TRBJ1-6, with TRBD1 as a possible D gene (5 bases). The germline V gene encodes CDR1 GTSNPN and CDR2 SVGIG (reference sequence). The V end was cut by 1 base, the J end by 11 bases, with 12 bases between. CDR3 length equals 13 residues. Here the CDR3 reads CAWSARGATPLHF. The CDR3 nucleotides are TGTGCCTGGAGTGCGAGAGGGGCGACACCCCTCCACTTT.